This T cell receptor (beta chain) stems from a study of CD8 T cell repertoires and HIV-1 epitope variants (dated by TCRdb to about 2020). For the wider study: In separate culture wells, T cells were stimulated with each of twenty-five peptides that represented autologous and known Gag and Nef epitope variants. Three Gag epitope families and Nef HW9 and YT9 were included among the tested epitopes. Among the control conditions were a peptide pool of CMV, EBV and flu, the Ebola AY9 epitope serving as a negative control, and a well with no peptide. Running each culture condition in triplicate, except for one peptide done in duplicate, gave a total of roughly 76 T cell cultures. T cells were enriched with the EasySep Human T Cell Enrichment Kit and co-cultured with equal numbers of autologous T cell-negative cells as antigen-presenting cells. An aliquot of 1M T cells was saved as an uncultured baseline condition, separate from the approximately 80 T cell cultures. For 10 days the cultures were kept in IMDM with gentamicin, and on days 3 and 7 half of the media was changed with IL-2, IL-7 and IL-15 added.

The investigation overall reported the following: Five clonotypes recognized the Nef KF9 family and one the HW9 family, with no responses to the TAALDMSHF plasma variant. The assay identified only TCR beta chains and indicated proliferation to antigen, not T cell function or cytokine profile. Of the nine antigen-specific TCR beta clonotypes identified, five to seven appeared cross-reactive for autologous or known escape epitope variants.

The immunoSEQ platform was used to sequence TCR beta CDR3 regions at survey depth. The QIAamp DNA micro kit was used to extract genomic DNA from every cultured and uncultured CD8+ T cell population. The paper's processing steps were these. Any sample with under 5,000 productive reads was excluded, and this exclusion removed about 6.5% of the roughly 75 cultures stimulated with HIV peptides. A MANAFEST web app trimmed sequences to CDR3 and removed nonproductive sequences, CDR3s under 5 amino acids, and those not starting C or ending F/W. Antigen-specific clonotypes had to expand in at least 2 of 3 replicates versus no-peptide control at FDR 0.01, only within one epitope family. A specific clonotype also had to show a frequency at least fivefold higher than in wells stimulated with peptides from other epitope families. Not all clones reach the TCRdb copy of this immuneACCESS table, which keeps in-frame sequences only. Checked studies attribute under half of the gap to unresolved V genes and leave the rest unexplained. The DNA gave D and trimming, while V, J and clone size come from that table. The sample table contains approximately 90,000 clones; only one count was recorded for roughly 80% of them. About a quarter of the sample lies in the top ten.

This clone came up once. Its antigen remains undetermined. It has no much larger one-base neighbor in the sample; base qualities were not kept. The EasySep Human CD8+ T Cell Enrichment Kit was used on day 10 to isolate CD8+ T cells from every culture. From a lookup of the germline V gene, CDR1 and CDR2 are MNHEY and SVGAGI. The CDR3 numbers 15 residues from cysteine through phenylalanine. The only DNA kept is the CDR3, 45 bases in frame from the first base. Trimming removed 2 bases from V and 8 bases from J, leaving 15 bases between the germline ends. The sequence was obtained from a male donor with HIV. Sequenced material: uncultured baseline CD8+ T cells from peripheral blood mononuclear cells (PBMCs). This sequence uses TRBV6-5 and TRBJ1-4; the D gene is perhaps TRBD1, on 5 matching bases. CDR3 sequence: CASSYRDAPSEKLFF. The nucleotide sequence is given as TGTGCCAGCAGTTACCGGGACGCTCCTTCAGAAAAACTGTTTTTT.